The following is a TCR beta chain sequence with its context. Its antigen is unidentified. This record comes from a study of Tregs in tolerant kidney transplant recipients. Study-level findings and limits: Findings come from small patient numbers and require larger validation.

Generated by immunoSEQ multiplex PCR, the TCRdb table keeps only in-frame clones and is missing some. Of 90,000 or so clones detected, over 85% appear once; the ten largest clones hold roughly 5%. The germline CDR1 and CDR2 sequences are ENHRY and SYGVKD. V lost 2 bases to trimming and J lost 6 bases, with 12 bases between them. This CDR3 has 14 amino acids. This receptor was taken from a human donor in good health. Sequenced material: CD8+ T cells from blood. V is TRBV10-3 and J is TRBJ2-3; D is perhaps TRBD1 or TRBD2 (6 bases each). CDR3: CAISEPGEVDTQYF. The CDR3 coding sequence is TGTGCCATCAGTGAGCCAGGGGAGGTGGATACGCAGTATTTT.